This T cell receptor beta chain comes out of a study of blood T cell repertoires in COVID-19. Study background: Acute and convalescent COVID-19 specimens originated in the United States, Italy and Spain. In each case, the material was cDNA or gDNA derived from T cells, B-cell-depleted T cells, or PBMCs.

As processed by the authors: Researchers report that nucleated cell counts were estimated from reference gene primer amplification. Only in-frame clones appear in the TCRdb table, and some are missing; sequencing was by immunoSEQ multiplex PCR. V, J and clone size derive from that table, while D and trimming were established from the DNA sequence. Of more than 70,000 clones detected, more than 80% appear once; the ten largest clones hold nearly 5%. The CDR3 has 14 residues. Trimming pared 5 bases from V and 2 bases from J, leaving 9 bases between. CDR1 is LGHNA, CDR2 YSLEER, per germline. J is TRBJ2-2 and V is TRBV4-3; D not resolved. The clonotype originates from a woman older than 75 with active or convalescent COVID-19. The sequenced material came from peripheral blood. CDR3 nucleotide sequence: TGCGCCAGCAGCTTGACTCCTAACACCGGGGAGCTGTTTTTT. Its protein is CASSLTPNTGELFF.